Below, one TCR beta chain is given with its context. Its cognate antigen is unknown. The lymph nodes were axillary draining lymph nodes from breast cancer patients. Germline loops: CDR1 MDHEN, CDR2 SYDVKM. The CDR3 totals 15 residues. J lost 5 bases, V lost 0 bases, and 3 bases had no gene match. This specimen belongs to a study of breast tumors, draining lymph nodes, adjacent tissues. General study findings and limits: Compared with lymph nodes, tumors were less diverse; compared with nontumor tissue, more. The data were judged consistent with most tumor T cells coming from lymph node and expanding in tumor. Compared with basal-like, luminal-like tumors shared significantly more repertoire with nontumor tissue.

TCRdb re-analysed the multiplex PCR reads in MiXCR, keeping a single row per CDR3 protein. Among approximately 230,000 distinct CDR3 sequences, under 40% were seen once, and the ten largest hold approximately 4%. The sequenced sample was axillary lymph node tissue. The receptor comes from a female donor with breast cancer. Some clones in this sample may be carry-over from other donors' samples. V usage is TRBV28 and J usage is TRBJ1-5; the match to TRBD1 covers 8 bases. The CDR3 DNA follows: TGTGCCAGCAGTTTATGGGGACAGGAGTATCAGCCCCAGCATTTT. This encodes CASSLWGQEYQPQHF.